This entry describes one T cell receptor beta chain. Its antigen is not identified. The ends were cut back, 7 bases at V and 6 bases at J, with 13 bases in the middle. CDR1 and CDR2 from the germline V gene are SGHVS and FQNEAQ. The CDR3 is made up of 13 amino acids. These data originate in a study of post-analysis software for immune sequencing data. Study as a whole: Patients had relapsing-remitting, secondary progressive or progressive-relapsing multiple sclerosis; some lacked subtype.

Researchers reported that TCR beta cDNA libraries carried unique molecular identifiers. Input amounts of roughly 0.85 to 10 million T cells were used. These gave approximately 500,000 cDNA molecules, so each molecule approximated one T cell. TCRdb re-called the PCR reads through MiXCR, storing one row per CDR3 protein. The sample has 350,000 to 450,000 distinct CDR3 sequences, 30% to 40% seen once. Regarding the study as a whole: Elevated frequency relative to controls characterized about 5 TRBV segments in patients, TRBV5-6, TRBV5-1 and TRBV20-1 among them. Strong co-clustering by F measure was evident for samples that had been prepared in the same batch. A significant reduction in normalized Chao1 diversity was observed in multiple sclerosis patients versus controls.

The receptor's source is a girl aged 2 to 10 with multiple sclerosis. Sequencing was carried out using blood. The chain combines TRBV7-8 with TRBJ2-1, with a possible D match to TRBD1 (5 bases). In DNA form, the CDR3 reads TGTGCCAGCACCCTCTTTGGGGCCAATGAGCAGTTCTTC. Its translation is CASTLFGANEQFF.